One sample yielded the 32 T cell receptor beta chains listed below, sequenced in a study of cytotoxic CD8 clonotypes in ibrutinib-treated CLL. The assay was immunoSEQ multiplex PCR, and TCRdb's table has in-frame clones only and misses some. Of fewer than 50,000 clones in the sample, more than 45% were seen once. The sequenced sample was PBMCs, obtained after 12 months of ibrutinib treatment. All receptors derive from a human donor with chronic lymphocytic leukemia.

The V call is TRBV9, the J call TRBJ1-1; D remains unclear. The germline CDR1 and CDR2 sequences are SGDLS and YYNGEE. V gave up 0 bases and J gave up 1 base, with 19 bases separating them. The CDR3 is 18 residues long. DNA of the CDR3: TGTGCCAGCAGCGTAGCTCCCGACAACGGATTTGGGAACACTGAAGCTTTCTTT. It encodes CASSVAPDNGFGNTEAFF.

V and J are TRBV6-4 and TRBJ2-1; 10 bases map to TRBD2. J gave up 8 bases and V 4 bases, and 5 bases lay outside the gene matches. CDR3 size: 14 residues. Germline loops: CDR1 MRHNA, CDR2 SNTAGT. For the CDR3, the DNA is TGTGCCAGCAGTGGGCTAGCGGGAGCCTATGAGCAGTTCTTC. Its protein product is CASSGLAGAYEQFF.

V is TRBV2 and J is TRBJ2-1, with 14 bases lining up with TRBD2. The ends lost 6 bases at V and 8 bases at J; junction bases unmatched: 6. The CDR3 covers 15 residues. From germline, CDR1 is SNHLY and CDR2 FYNNEI. The CDR3 spells CASRAGTSGSHEQFF. CDR3 sequence (DNA): TGTGCCAGCAGAGCCGGGACTAGCGGGAGCCATGAGCAGTTCTTC.

This clone has a handful of counts. The chain uses TRBV5-1 and TRBJ2-5, with TRBD1 identical over 12 bases. This CDR3 region has 15 residues. V dropped 4 bases and J dropped 4; count of bases not matched to a gene: 5. Germline V gene sequence: CDR1 SGHRS, CDR2 YFSETQ. Here the CDR3 DNA reads TGCGCCAGCAGCCTCGGGACAGGGGGCATAGAGACCCAGTACTTC. Its protein product is CASSLGTGGIETQYF. The complete variable domain, with remaining parts taken from reference TRBV5-1 and TRBJ2-5, reads KAGVTQTPRYLIKTRGQQVTLSCSPISGHRSVSWYQQTPGQGLQFLFEYFSETQRNKGNFPGRFSGRQFSNSRSEMNVSTLELGDSALYLCASSLGTGGIETQYFGPGTRLLVL.

The rearrangement links TRBV28 to TRBJ2-2; 7 nucleotides agree with TRBD1. CDR1 and CDR2 (germline): MDHEN, SYDVKM. CDR3 length equals 14 residues. After removal of 10 bases from V and 4 bases from J, the junction contained 9 bases not matched to a gene. The CDR3 DNA sequence: TGTGCCACCAATAAGGGGGCGGGCACCGGGGAGCTGTTTTTT. Translation: CATNKGAGTGELFF.

Only a few counts were recorded for this clone. The V gene is TRBV11-1, the J gene TRBJ2-7; 10 positions match TRBD2. V shed 2 bases, J shed 5 bases, and the junction held 15 bases outside the gene matches. The germline gives CDR1 SGHAT, CDR2 FQDESV (reference sequence). This CDR3 spans 18 amino acids. The CDR3, as DNA: TGTGCCAGCAGCTTAAAGCGTTCGGCTAGCGGGAGAAAAAACGAGCAGTACTTC. Its protein is CASSLKRSASGRKNEQYF.

CDR3 in amino acids: CASRFWGQEVTEAFF. The DNA for the CDR3 is TGTGCCAGTAGGTTCTGGGGGCAGGAAGTCACTGAAGCTTTCTTT. The chain links TRBV19 to TRBJ1-1; tentatively, D is TRBD1 (6 bases). Germline loops: CDR1 LNHDA, CDR2 SQIVND (reference sequence). Trimming cost V 6 bases and J 4 bases, with 18 bases left between them. The CDR3 consists of 15 residues.

V gene TRBV28 combines with J gene TRBJ2-3; D possibly uses TRBD1 or TRBD2 (5 bases each). The CDR3 has 12 amino acids. V lost 4 bases and J 6 bases, leaving 8 bases between the germline ends. CDR1 and CDR2 from the germline V gene are MDHEN and SYDVKM. The CDR3 region is CASSWGRDTQYF. Written as DNA, the CDR3 is TGTGCCAGCAGTTGGGGACGGGATACGCAGTATTTT.

The table lists this clone with a few counts. The chain is built from TRBV5-1 and TRBJ2-7; 9 bases are a match to TRBD1. Germline CDR1 is SGHRS and CDR2 is YFSETQ. Germline trimming cut 1 base from V and 2 bases from J; bases unmatched to any gene: 1. The CDR3 length is 14 residues. The CDR3: CASSLWDRAYEQYF. The DNA of the CDR3 is TGCGCCAGCAGCTTGTGGGACAGGGCCTACGAGCAGTACTTC.

There are a few counts of this clone. This chain joins TRBV7-2 and TRBJ1-5, with D possibly being TRBD1 (5 bases). Per the germline V gene, CDR1 is SGHTA and CDR2 is FQGNSA. V lost 4 bases to trimming and J lost 2 bases, with 9 bases between them. The CDR3 extends over 14 amino acids. The CDR3 nucleotides are TGTGCCAGCAGCTCAGGAGGGGGCAATCAGCCCCAGCATTTT. This sequence encodes CASSSGGGNQPQHF.

This clone was counted once. The chain combines TRBV27 with TRBJ1-1; D uncertain. This CDR3 region has 13 residues. V lost 7 bases, J lost 2 bases, and 11 bases lay in between. The germline V gene encodes CDR1 MNHEY and CDR2 SMNVEV (reference sequence). The CDR3 bases are TGTGCCAGCACCCCAAGCCGCAACACTGAAGCTTTCTTT. Protein: CASTPSRNTEAFF.

The CDR3 sequence: CSATGQEETQYF. The DNA of the CDR3 is TGCAGCGCCACCGGACAAGAAGAGACCCAGTACTTC. The chain carries TRBV29-1 and TRBJ2-5; possible D gene TRBD1, 5 bases. The CDR3 sequence is 12 residues long. Between the trimmed V and J ends, which lost 7 bases and 3 bases, there was a span of 12 bases. Germline V gene sequence: CDR1 SQVTM, CDR2 ANQGSEA. Together with reference TRBV29-1 and TRBJ2-5, the CDR3 gives the full variable domain: SAVISQKPSRDICQRGTSLTIQCQVDSQVTMMFWYRQQPGQSLTLIATANQGSEATYESGFVIDKFPISRPNLTFSTLTVSNMSPEDSSIYLCSATGQEETQYFGPGTRLLVL.

This clone was counted only a few times. This rearrangement joins TRBV29-1 to TRBJ2-3, with D tentatively TRBD1 or TRBD2 (5 bases each). The CDR3 consists of 14 residues. The ends were cut back, 3 bases at V and 1 base at J, with 11 bases in the middle. CDR1 is SQVTM, CDR2 ANQGSEA, per germline. CDR3 sequence reads: CSVDWGSGTDTQYF. For the CDR3, the DNA is TGCAGCGTTGATTGGGGGTCGGGCACAGATACGCAGTATTTT.

This clone turned up a few times. The chain uses TRBV28 and TRBJ1-2; TRBD1 agrees at 9 bases. The V gene end was trimmed by 5 bases and the J gene end by 8 bases; junction bases not matched to a gene: 12. This CDR3 region has 15 residues. Germline loops: CDR1 MDHEN, CDR2 SYDVKM. The CDR3 here is CASSPTLDRGSGYTF. CDR3 sequence (DNA): TGTGCCAGCAGTCCGACTCTGGACAGGGGTAGCGGCTACACCTTC.

This chain links TRBV5-6 with TRBJ2-7, with D perhaps matching TRBD1 or TRBD2 (6 bases each). V was trimmed by 4 bases and J by 1 base, leaving 12 bases between them. This CDR3 contains 14 residues. Germline lookup yields CDR1 SGHDT and CDR2 YYEEEE. The CDR3 DNA is TGTGCCAGCAGCCTAAGGGGGGTGTCCTACGAGCAGTACTTC. Protein product: CASSLRGVSYEQYF.

The gene calls are TRBV11-3 and TRBJ2-2; 9 bases agree with TRBD1. The V gene's germline CDR1 is SGHNT and CDR2 YENEEA. Germline trimming cut 5 bases from V and 4 bases from J; bases unmatched to any gene: 5. CDR3 length: 15 residues. CDR3 in DNA: TGTGCCAGCAGCAAACAGGGGGCGAGCACCGGGGAGCTGTTTTTT. It yields the protein CASSKQGASTGELFF.

This clone was seen only once. The CDR3 region is CASRGTEAGELFF. The CDR3, as DNA: TGTGCCAGCAGAGGGACAGAGGCCGGGGAGCTGTTTTTT. The chain is built from TRBV6-4 and TRBJ2-2, with TRBD1 matching over 7 bases. Losses at the gene ends were 6 bases for V and 6 bases for J; bases not matched to a gene: 4. The germline CDR1 and CDR2 sequences are MRHNA and SNTAGT. The CDR3 is 13 amino acids.

This clone showed up just a few times. The J gene is TRBJ1-2, the V gene TRBV30, with D hard to call. The CDR3 has 11 residues. Trimming shortened V by 0 bases and J by 8 bases, and 7 bases separated the two germline ends. Germline assignment: CDR1 GTSNPN and CDR2 SVGIG (reference sequence). CDR3 in DNA: TGTGCCTGGAGTGTGAGCGCGGGCTACACCTTC. The encoded protein is CAWSVSAGYTF.

This clone was seen a few times. The genes are TRBV9 and TRBJ1-1; 9 bases are shared with TRBD1. CDR3 size: 14 residues. Germline assignment: CDR1 SGDLS and CDR2 YYNGEE. Trimming took 3 bases from V and 6 from J; bases not matched to a gene: 6. The CDR3 loop reads CASSAVQGASEAFF. The CDR3 bases are TGTGCCAGCAGCGCGGTACAGGGGGCCTCTGAAGCTTTCTTT.

The V gene is TRBV7-2, the J gene TRBJ1-2, with TRBD1 matching over 9 bases. J gave up 1 base and V 1 base, and 13 bases lay outside the gene matches. The CDR3 contains 19 residues. The germline CDR1 and CDR2 sequences are SGHTA and FQGNSA. The CDR3 bases are TGTGCCAGCAGCTTAGTTCCGGGACAGGGCCTTTTTATTAACTATGGCTACACCTTC. It encodes CASSLVPGQGLFINYGYTF.

This chain links TRBV6-1 with TRBJ1-5; TRBD1 matches 7 bases. Germline CDR1 is MNHNS and CDR2 is SASEGT. CDR3 length equals 15 residues. V lost 6 bases and J lost 0; bases outside the gene matches: 5. The CDR3 DNA is TGTGCCAGCAGCCGGGACAGATATAGCAATCAGCCCCAGCATTTT. Its translation is CASSRDRYSNQPQHF.

V gene TRBV2 combines with J gene TRBJ1-2, with 11 bases that match TRBD1. V lost 7 bases to trimming and J lost 7 bases; unmatched junction nucleotides: 8. This CDR3 has 14 residues. The V gene's germline CDR1 is SNHLY and CDR2 FYNNEI. The CDR3 is CASNIGQGAAGYTF. The CDR3 coding sequence is TGTGCCAGCAATATCGGACAGGGGGCGGCTGGCTACACCTTC.

This rearrangement joins TRBV18 to TRBJ1-1; 7 bases match TRBD1. Germline V lookup: CDR1 KGHSH, CDR2 LQKENI. The CDR3 runs 17 residues. Trimming cost V 4 bases and J 2 bases; bases outside gene matches: 13. The CDR3 region is CASSQSAGGTANTEAFF. DNA for the CDR3: TGTGCCAGCTCACAATCGGCGGGTGGGACAGCTAACACTGAAGCTTTCTTT.

This chain links TRBV7-8 with TRBJ1-3, with D perhaps TRBD1 (5 bases). Germline loops: CDR1 SGHVS, CDR2 FQNEAQ. Trimming removed 1 base at V and 2 bases at J, with 15 bases between. The CDR3 length is 17 residues. The CDR3 sequence: CASSLVAGTSAGNTIYF. The CDR3 DNA sequence: TGTGCCAGCAGCTTAGTTGCAGGGACGTCCGCTGGAAACACCATATATTTT.

This clone came up a few times. The CDR3 loop reads CASSLDSNGSPEAFF. CDR3 nucleotide sequence: TGTGCCAGCAGCTTAGATTCGAATGGGAGCCCTGAAGCTTTCTTT. The J gene is TRBJ1-1, the V gene TRBV7-9; unclear D gene. Trimming pared 1 base from V and 6 bases from J, leaving 15 bases between. Germline assignment: CDR1 SEHNR and CDR2 FQNEAQ (reference sequence). The CDR3 is 15 residues long. The variable domain in full, completed from reference TRBV7-9 and TRBJ1-1, reads DTGVSQNPRHKITKRGQNVTFRCDPISEHNRLYWYRQTLGQGPEFLTYFQNEAQLEKSRLLSDRFSAERPKGSFSTLEIQRTEQGDSAMYLCASSLDSNGSPEAFFGQGTRLTVV.

This chain connects TRBV4-1 to TRBJ2-1; D may correspond to TRBD1 or TRBD2 (5 bases each). The V end lost 4 bases, the J end lost 5 bases, and 12 bases lay between the germline ends. Germline CDR1 MGHRA, CDR2 YSYEKL. The CDR3 has 14 residues. CDR3 loop: CASSRGAWDNEQFF. Here the CDR3 DNA reads TGCGCCAGCAGCCGAGGGGCGTGGGACAATGAGCAGTTCTTC.

The chain couples TRBV19 to TRBJ1-2, with no clear D. The germline gives CDR1 LNHDA, CDR2 SQIVND (reference sequence). This CDR3 has 17 residues. Trimming pared 0 bases from V and 4 bases from J, leaving 18 bases between. The CDR3 protein is CASSIDSPLTDIYGYTF. CDR3 nucleotide sequence: TGTGCCAGTAGTATAGATTCGCCTCTGACGGATATCTATGGCTACACCTTC.

This chain connects TRBV30 to TRBJ1-1; possibly TRBD1 for D (5 bases). Germline CDR1 GTSNPN, CDR2 SVGIG (reference sequence). The CDR3 is made up of 12 amino acids. The germline V and J ends were trimmed by 0 bases and 8 bases, with 10 bases remaining between them. CDR3 DNA sequence: TGTGCCTGGAGTGTACCAGGGTTAGAAGCTTTCTTT. Translating gives CAWSVPGLEAFF.

This sequence joins TRBV5-3 and TRBJ2-7; no definite D call. TRBV5-3 is marked as an open reading frame, function uncertain. V was shortened by 8 bases and J by 3 bases, with 18 bases between the two germline ends. The CDR3 consists of 14 residues. The chain's CDR3 is CASSQPNGFYEQYF. The DNA of the CDR3 is TGTGCCAGCAGCCAACCAAACGGTTTCTACGAGCAGTACTTC.

This clone was seen just once. This sequence joins TRBV2 and TRBJ2-5; 8 bases map to TRBD2. The germline V gene has CDR1 SNHLY and CDR2 FYNNEI. Unmatched junction bases numbered 13, after V lost 6 bases and J lost 1 base. The CDR3 has 17 amino acids. DNA of the CDR3: TGTGCCAGCAGCCGACAGGCGCTAGCGGGTTTCCAAGAGACCCAGTACTTC. Translation gives CASSRQALAGFQETQYF.

The sample holds one count of this clone. The V call is TRBV9, the J call TRBJ2-3; TRBD2 agrees at 13 bases. CDR3 length equals 16 residues. Germline V gene data show CDR1 as SGDLS and CDR2 as YYNGEE. V was pared by 0 bases and J by 3 bases, with 1 base of the junction left unmatched. This CDR3 is CASSVEGLAGTDTQYF. The CDR3 DNA reads TGTGCCAGCAGCGTAGAGGGACTAGCGGGAACAGATACGCAGTATTTT.

The rearrangement uses TRBV5-8 and TRBJ1-5; TRBD1 might be the D (6 bases). Germline lookup yields CDR1 SGHTS and CDR2 YDEGEE. The CDR3 is made up of 14 amino acids. Trimming removed 4 bases at V and 2 bases at J, with 10 bases between. This chain's CDR3 is CASSPRGGNQPQHF. The CDR3 region has the DNA TGTGCCAGCAGCCCCAGGGGTGGCAATCAGCCCCAGCATTTT.